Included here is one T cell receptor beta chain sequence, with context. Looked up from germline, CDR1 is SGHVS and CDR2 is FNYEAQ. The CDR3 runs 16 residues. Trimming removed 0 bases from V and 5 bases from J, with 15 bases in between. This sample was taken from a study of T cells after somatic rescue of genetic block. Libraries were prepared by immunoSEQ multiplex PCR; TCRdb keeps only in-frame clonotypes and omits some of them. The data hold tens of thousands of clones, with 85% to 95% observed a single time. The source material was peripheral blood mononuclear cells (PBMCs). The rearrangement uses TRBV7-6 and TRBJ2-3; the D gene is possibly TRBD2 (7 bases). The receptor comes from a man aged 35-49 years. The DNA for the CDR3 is TGTGCCAGCAGCTTAGCGGCGGGGGCGCGGGTAGATACGCAGTATTTT. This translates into CASSLAAGARVDTQYF. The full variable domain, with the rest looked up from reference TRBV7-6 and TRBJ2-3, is GAGVSQSPRYKVTKRGQDVALRCDPISGHVSLYWYRQALGQGPEFLTYFNYEAQQDKSGLPNDRFSAERPEGSISTLTIQRTEQRDSAMYRCASSLAAGARVDTQYFGPGTRLTVL.